This entry lists 14 T cell receptor beta chains sequenced from one sample in a study of cytomegalovirus exposure and HLA in healthy donors. 60 Vbeta and 13 Jbeta primers were used in PCR. The data were produced by immunoSEQ multiplex PCR, yet TCRdb's version contains in-frame clones alone and is incomplete. The sample includes around 140,000 clones, approximately 87% seen only once; the top ten take roughly 1.4%. Sequenced input: PBMCs. Receptor source: a man aged 35 to 55 in good health and CMV-seronegative.

This clone was recorded once. This chain connects TRBV14 to TRBJ1-6, with D maybe TRBD1 (6 bases). Germline values: CDR1 SGHDN, CDR2 FVKESK. V lost 2 bases and J lost 5, with 10 bases in between. The CDR3 extends over 15 amino acids. CDR3 coding DNA: TGTGCCAGCAGCCAAAAGGGACACAATAATTCACCCCTCCACTTT. Its translation is CASSQKGHNNSPLHF.

The J gene is TRBJ2-7, the V gene TRBV28; TRBD1 aligns across 9 bases. Trimming took 5 bases from V and 0 from J; bases not matched to a gene: 5. The CDR3 has 15 residues. In germline, CDR1 is MDHEN, CDR2 SYDVKM. CDR3 residues: CASSHGDRVSYEQYF. The CDR3 DNA is TGTGCCAGCAGTCACGGGGACAGGGTCTCCTACGAGCAGTACTTC.

V and J are TRBV27 and TRBJ1-6, with D possibly TRBD1 on 6 matching bases. The germline CDR1 and CDR2 sequences are MNHEY and SMNVEV (reference sequence). Trimming pared 3 bases from V and 7 bases from J, leaving 13 bases between. The CDR3 loop spans 15 amino acids. Here the CDR3 reads CASSLREGGNSPLHF. Here the CDR3 DNA reads TGTGCCAGCAGTTTGCGGGAGGGGGGCAATTCACCCCTCCACTTT.

The rearrangement links TRBV18 to TRBJ2-3, with TRBD1 as a possible D gene (6 bases). This CDR3 contains 17 residues. The germline V gene encodes CDR1 KGHSH and CDR2 LQKENI. Deletions cut 1 base from V and 2 bases from J, with 16 bases between. The CDR3 sequence is CASSPQGQYSITDTQYF. CDR3 DNA: TGTGCCAGCTCACCACAAGGACAGTACTCGATCACAGATACGCAGTATTTT.

This chain joins TRBV6-6 and TRBJ1-1; the D is unclear. The CDR3 runs to 13 residues. Trimming stripped 0 bases from V and 7 bases from J, with 9 bases between. Germline lookup yields CDR1 MNHNY and CDR2 SVGAGI (reference sequence). The CDR3 nucleotides read TGTGCCAGCAGTTACTCGAATTACGGTGAAGCTTTCTTT. Amino acids: CASSYSNYGEAFF.

The chain joins TRBV4-1 to TRBJ2-7; 10 bases agree with TRBD1. Germline CDR1 reads MGHRA; CDR2 reads YSYEKL. V shed 1 base and J 5 bases; nucleotides not matched to a gene: 11. The CDR3 is made up of 17 amino acids. DNA of the CDR3: TGCGCCAGCAGCCAAGCCCACCTACATGGGACAGGGGACGAGCAGTACTTC. Amino acids: CASSQAHLHGTGDEQYF.

The V call is TRBV7-2, the J call TRBJ2-5; D unclear. This CDR3 comprises 14 residues. The V end lost 1 base, the J end lost 6 bases, and 12 bases lay between the germline ends. CDR1 and CDR2 (germline): SGHTA, FQGNSA. The chain's CDR3 is CASSLDQARQTQYF. CDR3 DNA: TGTGCCAGCAGCTTAGATCAGGCCCGCCAGACCCAGTACTTC.

The J gene is TRBJ1-2, the V gene TRBV28; possible D gene TRBD1, 5 bases. The CDR3 sequence is 13 residues long. V lost 6 bases, J lost 3 bases, and 11 bases lay in between. Germline assignment: CDR1 MDHEN and CDR2 SYDVKM. CDR3 region: CASSPGGDYGYTF. CDR3 DNA: TGTGCCAGCAGCCCCGGGGGGGACTATGGCTACACCTTC.

The V gene is TRBV7-9, the J gene TRBJ1-2; D not certain. The germline V gene encodes CDR1 SEHNR and CDR2 FQNEAQ (reference sequence). There are 15 residues in the CDR3. The V and J ends lost 5 bases and 2 bases respectively, with 15 bases between them. CDR3 in amino acids: CASSVGQPSNYGYTF. CDR3 DNA sequence: TGTGCCAGCAGCGTGGGCCAGCCCTCCAACTATGGCTACACCTTC.

The rearrangement uses TRBV27 and TRBJ2-2; D is uncertain. V lost 1 base and J lost 6, with 6 bases in between. Germline CDR1 and CDR2: MNHEY and SMNVEV (reference sequence). The CDR3 sequence is 13 residues long. In DNA form, the CDR3 reads TGTGCCAGCAGTTTATGGCAGGCCGGGGAGCTGTTTTTT. This gives the protein CASSLWQAGELFF.

V is TRBV10-2 and J is TRBJ2-7, with D uncertain. The germline V gene has CDR1 WSHSY and CDR2 SAAADI. CDR3 length equals 12 residues. The V and J ends lost 3 bases and 2 bases respectively, with 5 bases between them. The CDR3 is CASSDAPYEQYF. Written as DNA, the CDR3 is TGCGCCAGCAGTGATGCGCCCTACGAGCAGTACTTC.

The chain uses TRBV6-1 and TRBJ2-3, with a possible D match to TRBD1 (6 bases). Germline CDR1 MNHNS, CDR2 SASEGT. The CDR3 covers 16 residues. With 6 bases removed from V and 3 bases from J, the gap between germline ends came to 19 bases. CDR3 in DNA: TGTGCCAGCAGGGAAAACGTGCAGGGGCTAACAGATACGCAGTATTTT. It is translated as CASRENVQGLTDTQYF.

Points on this clone: The germline gene is not matched at one end of the junction; a read error may be the cause. The J gene is TRBJ1-1, the V gene TRBV7-9; D is perhaps TRBD1 (6 bases). CDR1 is SEHNR and CDR2 is FQNEAQ in the germline V gene (reference sequence). The CDR3 covers 15 residues. CDR3 amino acids: CSSSSRDKGDLKAFF. Here the CDR3 DNA reads TGTTCCAGCAGCTCCCGGGACAAGGGGGATTTGAAAGCTTTCTTT.

The DNA of the CDR3 is TGCGCCAGCAGCAAGGGACAGGAGATAACTTCACCCCTCCACTTT. Translation: CASSKGQEITSPLHF. The V call is TRBV5-1, the J call TRBJ1-6; the match to TRBD1 covers 8 bases. CDR3 length equals 15 residues. Germline CDR1 is SGHRS and CDR2 is YFSETQ. After removal of 4 bases from V and 9 bases from J, the junction contained 9 bases not matched to a gene.